This paragraph covers one T cell receptor beta chain sequence. Per germline, CDR1 SEHNR and CDR2 FQNEAQ (reference sequence). This CDR3 has 12 amino acids. V was clipped by 5 bases and J by 7 bases, with 12 bases between them. Profiled with immunoSEQ multiplex PCR; TCRdb holds only in-frame clones, not every one. In the table there are roughly 200,000 clones, around four fifths of which are singletons. This sample stems from a study of blood T cell repertoires in COVID-19. This chain uses TRBV7-9 with TRBJ2-7; D is unresolved. This TCR derives from a middle-aged woman with COVID-19, enrolled during active disease. Sequenced: peripheral blood. The CDR3 coding sequence is TGTGCCAGCAGCCCTCGCCCGAGGGAGCAGTACTTC. Its translation is CASSPRPREQYF.